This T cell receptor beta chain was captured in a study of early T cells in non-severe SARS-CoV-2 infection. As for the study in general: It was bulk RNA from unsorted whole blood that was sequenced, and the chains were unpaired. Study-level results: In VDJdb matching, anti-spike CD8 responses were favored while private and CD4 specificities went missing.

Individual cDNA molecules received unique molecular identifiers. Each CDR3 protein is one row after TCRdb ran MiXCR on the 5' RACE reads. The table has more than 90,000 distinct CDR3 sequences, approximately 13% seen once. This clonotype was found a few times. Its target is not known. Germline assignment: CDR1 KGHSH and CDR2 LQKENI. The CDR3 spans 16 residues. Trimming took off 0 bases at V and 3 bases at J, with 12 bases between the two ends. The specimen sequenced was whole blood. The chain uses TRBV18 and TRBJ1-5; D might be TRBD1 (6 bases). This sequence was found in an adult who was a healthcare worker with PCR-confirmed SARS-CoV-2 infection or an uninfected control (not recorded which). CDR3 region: CASSPPGRGANQPQHF. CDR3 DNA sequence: TGTGCCAGCTCACCACCAGGCAGGGGTGCCAATCAGCCCCAGCATTTT.